This TCR beta chain was sequenced during a study of T cell responses to AZD1222 COVID-19 vaccine. Regarding the study as a whole: Donors, mostly white British, included more females; clonal diversity was possibly underestimated. Repertoire samples came only from after the peak T cell response. Two AZD1222 doses significantly raised spike-specific TCR breadth and depth over controls.

The assay was immunoSEQ multiplex PCR, and TCRdb's table has in-frame clones only and misses some. Counted here are approximately 120,000 clones, about 89% occurring once; the ten biggest clones make up about 4.5%. Worth noting for this clone: Its cognate antigen is unknown.

CDR1 is MNHEY, CDR2 SVGAGI, per germline. The CDR3 totals 15 residues. With 5 bases removed from V and 0 bases from J, the gap between germline ends came to 13 bases. The analysis combined second doses at about 4 or about 12 weeks. The sample was peripheral blood, taken 28 days after the second AZD1222 dose. J is TRBJ1-1 and V is TRBV6-5; D is undetermined. The origin of this receptor is an adult who received the AZD1222 COVID-19 vaccine. The CDR3 DNA reads TGTGCCAGCAGTCGCTTCCGGCAGATGAACACTGAAGCTTTCTTT. Its translation is CASSRFRQMNTEAFF.